This T cell receptor (beta chain) was recovered during a study of T cell repertoires in cytomegalovirus infection. Overall study context: Signatures in public TCR beta sequences pointed to both CMV infection and matching HLA type.

The CDR3 runs 13 residues. The V end lost 6 bases, the J end lost 5 bases, and 13 bases lay between the germline ends. In germline, CDR1 is SGHTA, CDR2 FQGNSA. MiXCR, applied by TCRdb to the reads, yields one record per CDR3 protein. Of approximately 700,000 distinct CDR3 sequences listed, 35% are singletons. Study observations and caveats: Clonotype analysis showed dominance of the ex vivo response by HLA-C-restricted CMV-specific TCR beta clonotypes.

As to this clonotype: Its antigen is not known.

The chain is built from TRBV7-2 and TRBJ1-2, with a weak D call TRBD1 (5 bases). Sequencing input: PBMCs. The sequence derives from a human donor in good health (CMV status not recorded). Some clones in this sample may be carry-over from other donors' samples. The CDR3, as DNA: TGTGCCAGCAGTCCCCAGGGAGAGTATGGCTACACCTTC. Translation: CASSPQGEYGYTF.